Listed below are T cell receptor beta chains from one sample, sequenced in a study of CD8 T cells in ankylosing spondylitis. TCRdb reprocessed the 5' RACE reads with MiXCR, giving one entry per CDR3 protein. The sample carries 150,000 to 200,000 distinct CDR3 sequences, around 10% recorded once. Sequencing was performed on blood, either unsorted or a sorted T cell fraction (not recorded which). The receptors here all came from a male donor with ankylosing spondylitis or in good health (not recorded which). CDR3s include the opening cysteine and the closing phenylalanine or tryptophan. The D gene is left open where the match is weak. Only some rows state a clone size, as once, few, many or a class for expanded clones.

V gene	clone size	D gene	J gene	CDR3 protein	CDR3 DNA
TRBV9	.	TRBD1	TRBJ2-7	CASSVGQGGVYEQYF	TGTGCCAGCAGCGTAGGACAGGGGGGGGTATACGAGCAGTACTTC
TRBV18	few	.	TRBJ1-1	CASSPQGMNTEAFF	TGTGCCAGCTCACCACAGGGCATGAACACTGAAGCTTTCTTT
TRBV5-6	.	.	TRBJ2-1	CASDSYNEQFF	TGTGCCAGCGACTCCTACAATGAGCAGTTCTTC
TRBV29-1	.	.	TRBJ1-2	CSVSRGDYGYTF	TGCAGCGTCTCCAGGGGTGACTATGGCTACACCTTC
TRBV20-1	few	.	TRBJ2-7	CSASPGGKYEQYF	TGCAGTGCCTCGCCAGGGGGGAAATACGAGCAGTACTTC
TRBV6-1	few	TRBD2	TRBJ2-3	CASSPLGGGADTQYF	TGTGCCAGCAGCCCCCTCGGGGGGGGCGCAGATACGCAGTATTTT
TRBV6-1	many	TRBD1	TRBJ1-6	CASRTGQPASPLHF	TGTGCCAGCAGGACGGGACAGCCAGCCTCACCCCTCCACTTT
TRBV29-1	many	.	TRBJ1-1	CSVDLDFRSTEAFF	TGCAGCGTTGACTTAGATTTCCGGAGCACTGAAGCTTTCTTT
TRBV10-3	many	.	TRBJ2-7	CAISEGLGAKGYEQYF	TGTGCCATCAGCGAGGGCTTGGGGGCCAAAGGCTACGAGCAGTACTTC
TRBV3-1	few	.	TRBJ2-7	CASSQAQEQYF	TGTGCCAGCAGCCAAGCACAGGAGCAGTACTTC
TRBV3-1	few	.	TRBJ2-2	CASSHRGNTGELFF	TGTGCCAGCAGCCACAGGGGAAACACCGGGGAGCTGTTTTTT
TRBV20-1	few	TRBD2	TRBJ2-1	CSSGLLAGDNNEQFF	TGCAGCTCGGGCTTACTAGCGGGGGACAACAATGAGCAGTTCTTC
TRBV5-1	few	.	TRBJ2-3	CASSLEGGKADTQYF	TGCGCCAGCAGCTTGGAGGGGGGGAAGGCAGATACGCAGTATTTT
TRBV14	few	TRBD1	TRBJ1-4	CASSQGPGGAEKLFF	TGTGCCAGCAGCCAAGGTCCAGGGGGCGCAGAAAAACTGTTTTTT
TRBV6-1	.	.	TRBJ1-3	CASSDGGGTGNTIYF	TGTGCCAGCAGCGACGGGGGGGGAACTGGAAACACCATATATTTT
TRBV12-3/TRBV12-4	.	.	TRBJ2-3	CASSLRGRDTRYF	TGTGCCAGCAGTTTACGGGGGAGAGATACGCGGTATTTT
TRBV3-1	many	.	TRBJ2-2	CASSLGGAGELFF	TGTGCCAGCAGCCTCGGAGGAGCCGGGGAGCTGTTTTTT
TRBV12-3/TRBV12-4	.	TRBD1	TRBJ2-3	CASSLQGARTQYF	TGTGCCAGCAGTTTACAGGGGGCGCGGACGCAGTATTTT
TRBV11-3	many	TRBD2	TRBJ2-3	CASSHTSASTDTQYF	TGTGCCAGCAGCCATACTAGCGCTAGCACAGATACGCAGTATTTT
TRBV15	many	.	TRBJ2-5	CATSLSGREWGETQYF	TGTGCCACCAGCCTGTCGGGGCGGGAATGGGGAGAGACCCAGTACTTC
TRBV18	many	.	TRBJ1-1	CASSPQSSPGAEAFF	TGTGCCAGCTCACCACAATCCAGTCCTGGAGCTGAAGCTTTCTTT
TRBV11-3	.	.	TRBJ2-3	CASSGIGGTDTQYF	TGTGCCAGCAGCGGGATCGGGGGCACAGATACGCAGTATTTT
TRBV9	few	.	TRBJ1-2	CASSVRDTPYYGYTF	TGTGCCAGCAGCGTCCGGGATACACCCTACTATGGCTACACCTTC
TRBV14	.	.	TRBJ2-5	CASSQVRETQYF	TGTGCCAGCAGCCAAGTGCGAGAGACCCAGTACTTC
TRBV7-6	many	.	TRBJ2-1	CASSLVAEKYNEQFF	TGTGCCAGCAGCTTAGTAGCGGAGAAATACAATGAGCAGTTCTTC
TRBV20-1	many	.	TRBJ2-7	CSARDYYEQYF	TGCAGTGCCAGGGATTACTACGAGCAGTACTTC
TRBV16	many	.	TRBJ2-3	CASSRTDTQYF	TGTGCCAGCAGCCGCACAGATACGCAGTATTTT
TRBV6-5	.	TRBD1	TRBJ1-2	CASSSPRQGFPPPYGYTF	TGTGCCAGCAGTTCCCCGCGACAGGGGTTCCCCCCACCCTATGGCTACACCTTC
TRBV6-6	once	TRBD1	TRBJ1-5	CASGPTGVQPQHF	TGTGCCAGCGGCCCGACAGGGGTCCAGCCCCAGCATTTT
TRBV9	many	TRBD1	TRBJ2-2	CASSPGQGRTGELFF	TGTGCCAGCAGCCCGGGACAGGGTCGAACCGGGGAGCTGTTTTTT
TRBV25-1	many	.	TRBJ1-2	CASRGPSYGYTF	TGTGCCAGCCGAGGGCCCTCCTATGGCTACACCTTC
TRBV25-1	few	.	TRBJ2-5	CASSDQGSPQETQYF	TGTGCCAGCAGTGATCAGGGATCCCCCCAAGAGACCCAGTACTTC
TRBV20-1	many	TRBD1	TRBJ1-4	CSARDRRLSNEKLFF	TGCAGTGCTAGGGACAGGCGACTTTCTAATGAAAAACTGTTTTTT
TRBV12-3/TRBV12-4	many	.	TRBJ2-5	CASSLANVQETQYF	TGTGCCAGCAGTTTAGCAAACGTCCAAGAGACCCAGTACTTC
TRBV27	many	.	TRBJ2-3	CASSLRGSLDTQYF	TGTGCCAGCAGTTTAAGGGGGAGTCTAGATACGCAGTATTTT
TRBV5-1	many	.	TRBJ2-2	CASSGTANTGELFF	TGCGCCAGCAGCGGAACAGCGAACACCGGGGAGCTGTTTTTT
TRBV6-5	many	TRBD1	TRBJ2-2	CASSYDLGGVGVTGELFF	TGTGCCAGCAGTTACGATCTAGGGGGCGTTGGGGTCACCGGGGAGCTGTTTTTT
TRBV7-9	few	.	TRBJ1-3	CASSRDTPSSGNTIYF	TGTGCCAGCAGCCGAGACACGCCGAGCTCTGGAAACACCATATATTTT
TRBV29-1	many	.	TRBJ2-2	CSAQGGSARTGELFF	TGCAGCGCCCAGGGAGGTAGCGCACGGACCGGGGAGCTGTTTTTT